The 8 T cell receptor beta chains reported below all come from one sample, sequenced in a study of T cells after yellow fever vaccination. TCRdb re-derived calls from the 5' RACE reads in MiXCR, one entry per CDR3 protein. Here the sample spans some 600,000 distinct CDR3 sequences, around a sixth being singletons. This sample comprised PBMCs, obtained less than 6 days after the first yellow fever vaccination. The receptors were sampled from a man aged 18-30 years who received the YFV17D yellow fever vaccine.

This chain uses TRBV20-1 with TRBJ2-1; 15 bases match TRBD2. Germline V gives CDR1 DFQATT, CDR2 SNEGSKA (reference sequence). V shed 4 bases, J shed 8 bases, and the junction held 18 bases outside the gene matches. The CDR3 spans 19 residues. In nucleotides, the CDR3 is TGCAGTGCTACCCCGGGGGGAGGACTAGCGGGGGGGATCTGGGATGAGCAGTTCTTC. This sequence encodes CSATPGGGLAGGIWDEQFF.

In its sample, this clonotype was seen a few times. This chain connects TRBV19 to TRBJ2-2; maybe TRBD1 (5 bases). Germline CDR1 and CDR2: LNHDA and SQIVND (reference sequence). The ends were cut back, 11 bases at V and 4 bases at J, with 14 bases in the middle. The CDR3 contains 13 residues. CDR3 in amino acids: CALKGLSTGELFF. CDR3 coding DNA: TGTGCCCTTAAGGGGCTATCCACCGGGGAGCTGTTTTTT.

The chain is built from TRBV7-2 and TRBJ1-4; the match to TRBD1 covers 7 bases. Germline V gene data show CDR1 as SGHTA and CDR2 as FQGNSA. The CDR3 consists of 15 residues. J was trimmed by 0 bases and V by 5 bases; bases with no gene match: 3. CDR3 sequence (DNA): TGTGCCAGCAGCCCTGGACAGGCAACTAATGAAAAACTGTTTTTT. It translates to CASSPGQATNEKLFF.

This clonotype was recorded a few times. The chain carries TRBV4-3 and TRBJ2-3; D remains unclear. The CDR3 runs to 13 residues. The germline gives CDR1 LGHNA, CDR2 YSLEER. Between the trimmed V and J ends, which lost 0 bases and 6 bases, there was a span of 7 bases. The DNA of the CDR3 is TGCGCCAGCAGCCAAGAAAATCGTGATACGCAGTATTTT. Its protein product is CASSQENRDTQYF.

The chain employs TRBV7-3 and TRBJ2-5; no definite D call. Germline V lookup: CDR1 SGHTA, CDR2 FQGTGA. The CDR3 has 16 amino acids. V lost 5 bases and J 3 bases, leaving 19 bases between the germline ends. The CDR3 DNA sequence: TGTGCCAGCAGCATCCGGGTTCGATACCATGAAGAGACCCAGTACTTC. This gives the protein CASSIRVRYHEETQYF.

The chain couples TRBV5-1 to TRBJ2-5; a weak D match, TRBD2 (7 bases). This CDR3 region has 14 residues. V was trimmed by 1 base and J by 5 bases, leaving 12 bases between them. Germline V gene sequence: CDR1 SGHRS, CDR2 YFSETQ. The CDR3 bases are TGCGCCAGCAGCTTGACGGCGGGGGCGGAGACCCAGTACTTC. As protein: CASSLTAGAETQYF.

This clonotype has more than one count but fewer than ten. The junction departs from the called germline gene at one end, perhaps through a read error. The chain combines TRBV7-2 with TRBJ2-2, with a possible D match to TRBD1 (6 bases). Looked up from germline, CDR1 is SGHTA and CDR2 is FQGNSA. The CDR3 has 14 residues. The CDR3 region has the DNA TGTGCCAGCAGTTTAGACAGGAGCACCGGGGAGCTGTTTTTT. Translated: CASSLDRSTGELFF.

This sequence joins TRBV5-1 and TRBJ1-1; 11 nucleotides agree with TRBD1. CDR1 SGHRS and CDR2 YFSETQ come from the germline V gene. The CDR3 totals 16 residues. V lost 5 bases, J lost 4 bases, and 10 bases stayed unmatched. CDR3 residues: CASRDWTGGAFTEAFF. The CDR3 bases are TGCGCCAGCAGGGATTGGACAGGGGGCGCTTTCACTGAAGCTTTCTTT.